This TCR beta chain is from a study of Ad26.COV2.S vaccination and SARS-CoV-2 variants. As for the study in general: Administration of Ad26.COV2.S was intramuscular, either once or twice 56 days apart. Overall study results and limits: Total T cell responses, in the TCR breadth and depth analyses, may have been underestimated.

The protocol was immunoSEQ multiplex PCR, while the TCRdb copy is restricted to in-frame clones and leaves out a portion. Of about 350,000 clones in the sample, more than 85% are singletons; the top ten hold just under 5%. The germline V gene has CDR1 LGHDT and CDR2 YNNKEL (reference sequence). After removal of 4 bases from V and 3 bases from J, the junction contained 6 bases not matched to a gene. The CDR3 spans 17 residues. As for treatment: around 19 received Ad26.COV2.S at low or high dose, single or two shots; 5 received placebo; per-sample allocation not given. Sampling took place 63 days after the first vaccine or placebo injection. This clone was picked up one time. Its specificity is not known.

V usage is TRBV3-1 (or the pseudogene TRBV3-2) and J usage is TRBJ2-3, with 14 nucleotides matching TRBD2. This TCR was recovered from a person aged 18 to 59 who received the Ad26.COV2.S COVID-19 vaccine or a placebo. Source: peripheral blood, taken in a trial of Ad26.COV2.S vaccine versus placebo. The CDR3 bases are TGTGCCAGCAGCCTCTGGACTAGCGGGAGGTCAACAGATACGCAGTATTTT. Amino acid sequence: CASSLWTSGRSTDTQYF.